The clone carrying this TCR beta chain was found a few times. The antigen is undetermined. The sample comes from a study of T cells in Graves' hyperthyroidism and ophthalmopathy. General observations from the study: Ophthalmopathy was identified by the model a median roughly six months ahead of onset.

RNA transcripts served as the template for amplifying TCR beta CDR3 regions. The HTBI primer set was used in a first-round RT-PCR of the TCR CDR3. Using its own MiXCR run on the multiplex PCR reads, TCRdb lists one record per CDR3 protein. Of around 600,000 distinct CDR3 sequences in the sample, roughly 15% were seen once. The TCR originated in a woman in her forties or fifties with Graves' ophthalmopathy. The sample taken for sequencing was blood.

The CDR3, as DNA: TGTGCCAGCAACCCGGGAGGGGGCTACGAGCAGTACTTC. It translates to CASNPGGGYEQYF. V is TRBV9 and J is TRBJ2-7; 8 positions match TRBD2. The CDR3 spans 13 residues. J lost 3 bases, V lost 6 bases, and 5 bases had no gene match. Germline CDR1 SGDLS, CDR2 YYNGEE. The full variable domain, completed using reference TRBV9 and TRBJ2-7, is DSGVTQTPKHLITATGQRVTLRCSPRSGDLSVYWYQQSLDQGLQFLIQYYNGEERAKGNILERFSAQQFPDLHSELNLSSLELGDSALYFCASNPGGGYEQYFGPGTRLTVT.